The 17 T cell receptor beta chains below come from one sample, sequenced in a study of cytomegalovirus exposure and HLA in healthy donors. PCR was performed using 60 Vbeta and 13 Jbeta primers. Measured with immunoSEQ multiplex PCR; TCRdb has only the in-frame clones, and not every one. The data contain approximately 130,000 clones, 65% to 85% of them seen just once; the ten biggest clones take up over 1.5%. Material for sequencing was PBMCs. These receptors all come from a woman in her forties in good health and CMV-seronegative.

A few counts support this clone. The rearrangement joins TRBV5-1 to TRBJ2-5, with 9 bases that match TRBD2. Trimming took 0 bases from V and 1 from J; bases not matched to a gene: 4. This CDR3 comprises 16 residues. Germline CDR1 SGHRS, CDR2 YFSETQ. CDR3: CASSLGAGGRQETQYF. The DNA for the CDR3 is TGCGCCAGCAGCTTGGGAGCGGGGGGCCGCCAAGAGACCCAGTACTTC.

The CDR3 loop is CASSIQGDNEKLFF. The CDR3 nucleotides are TGTGCCAGTAGTATTCAGGGGGATAATGAAAAACTGTTTTTT. V and J are TRBV19 and TRBJ1-4; 7 bases align to TRBD1. This CDR3 is 14 amino acids long. V was pared by 3 bases and J by 4 bases, with 2 bases of the junction left unmatched. CDR1 and CDR2 (germline): LNHDA, SQIVND (reference sequence).

This chain uses TRBV5-1 with TRBJ2-1; tentative D call: TRBD2 (6 bases). V was trimmed by 6 bases and J by 2 bases, leaving 15 bases between them. CDR3 length: 15 amino acids. The germline CDR1 and CDR2 sequences are SGHRS and YFSETQ. In nucleotides, the CDR3 is TGCGCCAGCACCCGGACCCCGGGGGCCTACAATGAGCAGTTCTTC. Encoded protein: CASTRTPGAYNEQFF.

The genes are TRBV7-9 and TRBJ2-1; no clear D gene. The CDR3 extends over 11 amino acids. Trimming cost V 5 bases and J 6 bases, with 5 bases left between them. Per germline, CDR1 SEHNR and CDR2 FQNEAQ (reference sequence). CDR3 bases: TGTGCCAGCAGCCAATCCAATGAGCAGTTCTTC. Amino acids: CASSQSNEQFF.

A note on this clone: This sample also contains other DNA sequences that code for the same CDR3. CDR3 sequence (DNA): TGTGCCAGCAGTTTACCCGGGACAGGGGATCACGAGCAGTACTTC. Residues: CASSLPGTGDHEQYF. The genes are TRBV28 and TRBJ2-7; 10 bases fit TRBD1. The CDR3 covers 15 residues. Unmatched junction bases numbered 6, after V lost 2 bases and J lost 5 bases. The germline V gene has CDR1 MDHEN and CDR2 SYDVKM.

CDR3 region: CASSPIREETQYF. CDR3 DNA: TGTGCCAGCTCACCCATCAGGGAAGAGACCCAGTACTTC. This chain links TRBV18 with TRBJ2-5, with D tentatively TRBD1 (5 bases). Trimming pared 3 bases from V and 3 bases from J, leaving 8 bases between. CDR3 length: 13 amino acids. From germline, CDR1 is KGHSH and CDR2 LQKENI.

The V call is TRBV30, the J call TRBJ2-1, with 9 positions matching TRBD2. The V gene end was trimmed by 3 bases and the J gene end by 11 bases; junction bases not matched to a gene: 20. Germline V gene lookup returns CDR1 GTSNPN and CDR2 SVGIG (reference sequence). CDR3 length equals 17 residues. The CDR3 region is CAWRDRLRAGGIMKQFF. DNA for the CDR3: TGTGCCTGGAGGGACCGCCTGCGTGCGGGGGGGATAATGAAGCAGTTCTTC.

This chain joins TRBV7-9 and TRBJ2-2; TRBD2 might be the D (5 bases). Germline V CDR1 and CDR2: SEHNR, FQNEAQ (reference sequence). This CDR3 comprises 16 residues. Trimming took 2 bases from V and 1 from J, leaving 11 bases between them. For the CDR3, the DNA is TGTGCCAGCAGCTTAAGCGTCGGAGGGAACACCGGGGAGCTGTTTTTT. Amino acid sequence: CASSLSVGGNTGELFF.

J is TRBJ2-2 and V is TRBV29-1, with D possibly being TRBD1 (5 bases). The V and J ends lost 4 bases and 0 bases respectively, with 12 bases between them. CDR3 length: 15 amino acids. CDR1 and CDR2 from the germline V gene are SQVTM and ANQGSEA. Written as DNA, the CDR3 is TGCAGCGTTGGGGGAACAGGATCGAACACCGGGGAGCTGTTTTTT. This gives the protein CSVGGTGSNTGELFF.

The rearrangement uses TRBV11-2 and TRBJ2-1; 7 positions match TRBD1. V trimming: 3 bases; J trimming: 5 bases; junction bases outside the gene matches: 1. The CDR3 has 13 residues. CDR1 is SGHAT, CDR2 FQNNGV, per germline. Here the CDR3 DNA reads TGTGCCAGCAGCTTTACAGGGGACAATGAGCAGTTCTTC. Its translation is CASSFTGDNEQFF.

This chain joins TRBV18 and TRBJ2-5, with 10 positions matching TRBD2. CDR3 length equals 19 residues. Germline values: CDR1 KGHSH, CDR2 LQKENI. J lost 5 bases, V lost 2 bases, and 17 bases had no gene match. The CDR3 DNA reads as TGTGCCAGCTCACCATTCGATTCCGCAGCGGGAGGGGTGACGGAGACCCAGTACTTC. This gives the protein CASSPFDSAAGGVTETQYF.

This clone occurred once. In DNA form, the CDR3 reads TGTGCCTGGGGAGGATCGGGGGGAAGTAGGTATGGCTACACCTTC. It specifies CAWGGSGGSRYGYTF. The chain joins TRBV30 to TRBJ1-2, with a possible D match to TRBD1 (5 bases). Germline V CDR1 and CDR2: GTSNPN, SVGIG (reference sequence). Trimming took 5 bases from V and 5 from J, leaving 21 bases between them. CDR3 length: 15 residues.

With respect to this clone: The germline gene is not matched at one end of the junction; a read error may be the cause. The V gene is TRBV13, the J gene TRBJ2-4; 8 bases line up with TRBD1. The germline V gene has CDR1 PRHDT and CDR2 FYEKMQ (reference sequence). The CDR3 is made up of 14 amino acids. The CDR3 coding sequence is TGTGCCAGCAGCGAAAAGACAGGGGACAACAGTCAGTACTTC. This translates into CASSEKTGDNSQYF.

The DNA for the CDR3 is TGTGCCAGCAGCTTGGGACGGGAAGAAGACACCTTC. Its translation is CASSLGREEDTF. The chain recombines TRBV5-5 with TRBJ1-2; unclear D gene. Germline lookup yields CDR1 SGHKS and CDR2 YYEKEE (reference sequence). Trimming removed 0 bases at V and 12 bases at J, with 12 bases between. The CDR3 is made up of 12 amino acids.

This clone was seen a single time. This chain links TRBV15 with TRBJ1-1; no reliable D call. Germline CDR1 LNHNV, CDR2 YYDKDF (reference sequence). There are 15 residues in the CDR3. Trimming stripped 3 bases from V and 0 bases from J, with 11 bases between. The CDR3 protein is CATSSYTDMNTEAFF. The CDR3 DNA sequence: TGTGCCACCAGCAGTTACACAGATATGAACACTGAAGCTTTCTTT. Full variable domain (remainder filled in from reference TRBV15 and TRBJ1-1): DAMVIQNPRYQVTQFGKPVTLSCSQTLNHNVMYWYQQKSSQAPKLLFHYYDKDFNNEADTPDNFQSRRPNTSFCFLDIRSPGLGDTAMYLCATSSYTDMNTEAFFGQGTRLTVV.

The sample holds one count of this clone. The rearrangement joins TRBV5-1 to TRBJ2-3; 7 nucleotides line up with TRBD2. The CDR3 has 15 residues. Germline V gives CDR1 SGHRS, CDR2 YFSETQ. V lost 6 bases to trimming and J lost 2 bases; unmatched junction nucleotides: 9. The CDR3 DNA follows: TGCGCCAGCACCTGGGGGGGGGACTTCACAGATACGCAGTATTTT. Amino acid sequence: CASTWGGDFTDTQYF.

The CDR3 reads CAWSVEKGANTF. CDR3 DNA sequence: TGTGCCTGGAGTGTAGAAAAGGGGGCGAACACCTTC. The V gene is TRBV30, the J gene TRBJ1-2, with 7 nucleotides matching TRBD1. This CDR3 region has 12 residues. Unmatched junction bases numbered 7, after V lost 0 bases and J lost 12 bases. The germline CDR1 and CDR2 sequences are GTSNPN and SVGIG (reference sequence).